This TCR beta chain is drawn from a study of blood T cells in healthy people across ages. The authors ran a second PCR of 7 to 11 cycles using a sample-barcoded 5' primer and a J-beta primer mix. TCRdb re-called the 5' RACE reads with MiXCR, one entry per CDR3 protein. Seen here are around 1.5 million distinct CDR3 sequences, about 32% observed once, and the top ten hold roughly 12%. V dropped 3 bases and J dropped 4 bases, with 12 bases sitting between them. Germline assignment: CDR1 SNHLY and CDR2 FYNNEI. The CDR3 extends over 14 amino acids. Sequenced input: blood. The J gene is TRBJ1-2, the V gene TRBV2, with D possibly being TRBD1 (5 bases). This TCR was recovered from a woman younger than 45 in good health. The CDR3 DNA reads TGTGCCAGCAGTGAGAGGGGCGATGGCTATGGCTACACCTTC. Its translation is CASSERGDGYGYTF.